This TCR beta chain was sequenced in a study of blood T cell repertoires in COVID-19. Study-level background: T cells, B-cell-depleted T cells, or PBMCs provided the cDNA or gDNA that served as material.

The CDR3 spans 13 residues. Trimming shortened V by 3 bases and J by 0 bases, and 5 bases separated the two germline ends. Per germline, CDR1 LNHDA and CDR2 SQIVND (reference sequence). Original data processing: By means of reference gene primer amplification, nucleated cell counts were estimated. TCRdb's table, derived via immunoSEQ multiplex PCR, lists solely in-frame clones and lacks some. That table furnishes V, J and clone size, whereas the DNA furnished D and trimming. The sample has tens of thousands of clones, 87% seen once; the top ten hold less than 8%. The source of this sequence is a human donor in a cohort sampled during active COVID-19. The chain links TRBV19 to TRBJ1-1; D not certain. The sequencing input was peripheral blood. CDR3 nucleotides: TGTGCCAGTAGTATTAATGTGAACACTGAAGCTTTCTTT. Its protein product is CASSINVNTEAFF.